These 10 T cell receptor beta chains share one sample of origin, sequenced in a study of OX40 agonist ivuxolimab in advanced cancers. TCRdb's copy holds only in-frame clones and misses some; the assay was immunoSEQ multiplex PCR. The table has about 72,000 clones, roughly four fifths seen once. This material consisted of CD4+ or CD8+ T cells sorted from blood, taken in a trial of the OX40 agonist ivuxolimab. The receptors originated from an adult with an advanced solid tumor such as melanoma, head and neck, liver or kidney cancer.

The DNA of the CDR3 is TGTGCCAGCAGCTTGGGGCAGATTGGGGGCTACACCTTC. Its protein is CASSLGQIGGYTF. This chain joins TRBV5-4 and TRBJ1-2; D is undetermined. The CDR3 has 13 amino acids. Germline V lookup: CDR1 SGHNT, CDR2 YYREEE (reference sequence). Trimming shortened V by 0 bases and J by 8 bases, and 11 bases separated the two germline ends.

This sequence joins TRBV29-1 and TRBJ1-2; 9 nucleotides match TRBD1. The CDR3 has 12 residues. The V gene's germline CDR1 is SQVTM and CDR2 ANQGSEA. V shed 6 bases, J shed 5 bases, and the junction held 4 bases outside the gene matches. The CDR3 nucleotides are TGCAGCGTGATAGGACAGGGGTATGGCTACACCTTC. Amino acids: CSVIGQGYGYTF.

This chain links TRBV28 with TRBJ1-5; D gene ambiguous. V was clipped by 2 bases and J by 2 bases, with 13 bases between them. The CDR3 loop spans 16 amino acids. Germline loops: CDR1 MDHEN, CDR2 SYDVKM. The CDR3, as DNA: TGTGCCAGCAGTTTAGGCCACGGAGTAGGCAATCAGCCCCAGCATTTT. It specifies CASSLGHGVGNQPQHF.

The chain combines TRBV11-3 with TRBJ2-1; D is uncertain. The CDR3 has 13 amino acids. CDR1 SGHNT and CDR2 YENEEA come from the germline V gene. The V end was cut by 3 bases, the J end by 5 bases, with 8 bases between. The chain's CDR3 is CASSLGRNNEQFF. The CDR3 coding sequence is TGTGCCAGCAGCTTGGGCCGCAACAATGAGCAGTTCTTC.

This clone has just one count. The chain recombines TRBV27 with TRBJ2-3, with 9 bases that match TRBD2. The V gene's germline CDR1 is MNHEY and CDR2 SMNVEV (reference sequence). CDR3 length: 15 residues. V lost 4 bases and J lost 3; bases outside the gene matches: 5. CDR3 in DNA: TGTGCCAGCAGTTCCAGCGGGAGGACAACAGATACGCAGTATTTT. Encoded protein: CASSSSGRTTDTQYF.

V and J are TRBV7-6 and TRBJ1-5; 8 positions agree with TRBD1. This CDR3 region has 16 residues. Germline V gives CDR1 SGHVS, CDR2 FNYEAQ. With 0 bases clipped from V and 6 bases from J, the junction kept 7 bases outside the gene matches. The CDR3 nucleotides are TGTGCCAGCAGCTTAGCGCCCCCAGGGGGCGGTCAGCCCCAGCATTTT. This sequence encodes CASSLAPPGGGQPQHF.

The J gene is TRBJ1-4, the V gene TRBV12-5, with a weak D call TRBD1 (6 bases). CDR3 size: 15 residues. Germline V gene data show CDR1 as LGHNT and CDR2 as FRNRAP. Trimming left V 6 bases short and J 5 bases short, with 16 bases between. CDR3 residues: CASGPSGTQNEKLFF. The CDR3 DNA sequence: TGTGCTAGTGGACCCTCCGGGACACAAAATGAAAAACTGTTTTTT.

The V call is TRBV7-2, the J call TRBJ1-5; no clear D. Trimming removed 6 bases from V and 0 bases from J, with 6 bases in between. This CDR3 has 13 residues. Germline V gene sequence: CDR1 SGHTA, CDR2 FQGNSA. The CDR3 loop reads CASRVNSNQPQHF. CDR3 DNA: TGTGCCAGCAGGGTAAATAGCAATCAGCCCCAGCATTTT.

The genes are TRBV5-1 and TRBJ2-7, with D tentatively TRBD2 (5 bases). V lost 3 bases, J lost 2 bases, and 12 bases lay in between. From germline, CDR1 is SGHRS and CDR2 YFSETQ. The CDR3 spans 14 residues. CDR3 DNA sequence: TGCGCCAGCAGCTCTATACCCGGGGCCTACGAGCAGTACTTC. Translation gives CASSSIPGAYEQYF.

The chain combines TRBV28 with TRBJ2-7, with 8 bases fitting TRBD1. The length of the CDR3 is 14 residues. Unmatched junction bases numbered 12, after V lost 10 bases and J lost 4 bases. Germline assignment: CDR1 MDHEN and CDR2 SYDVKM. This chain's CDR3 is CATKAQGARYEQYF. CDR3 nucleotide sequence: TGTGCCACCAAAGCCCAGGGGGCGCGGTACGAGCAGTACTTC.